This paragraph covers one T cell receptor (beta chain) sequence. Its cognate antigen is unknown. TCRdb's copy holds only in-frame clones and misses some; the assay was immunoSEQ multiplex PCR. In the table there are 100,000 to 150,000 clones, roughly 91% of which are singletons. These data come from a study of T cell responses to AZD1222 COVID-19 vaccine. General study points: Unmutated variant regions reportedly attract nearly half of all spike-specific TCRs. Clonal diversity was possibly underestimated; the donors were predominantly white British and more often female. Baseline seropositivity characterized only a handful of AZD1222 recipients. Spike-wide vaccine-associated CD4 TCRs dominated at 160-218 and 743-854.

Sample: peripheral blood, taken on day 0 of MenACWY control vaccination. This sequence originates from an adult in good health.

The CDR3 spells CASSQGTAKGPQHF. CDR3 coding DNA: TGCGCCAGCAGCCAAGGGACCGCCAAAGGGCCCCAGCATTTT. The chain recombines TRBV4-1 with TRBJ1-5; D is undetermined. Germline loops: CDR1 MGHRA, CDR2 YSYEKL. V was shortened by 1 base and J by 9 bases, with 13 bases between the two germline ends. The CDR3 spans 14 residues.